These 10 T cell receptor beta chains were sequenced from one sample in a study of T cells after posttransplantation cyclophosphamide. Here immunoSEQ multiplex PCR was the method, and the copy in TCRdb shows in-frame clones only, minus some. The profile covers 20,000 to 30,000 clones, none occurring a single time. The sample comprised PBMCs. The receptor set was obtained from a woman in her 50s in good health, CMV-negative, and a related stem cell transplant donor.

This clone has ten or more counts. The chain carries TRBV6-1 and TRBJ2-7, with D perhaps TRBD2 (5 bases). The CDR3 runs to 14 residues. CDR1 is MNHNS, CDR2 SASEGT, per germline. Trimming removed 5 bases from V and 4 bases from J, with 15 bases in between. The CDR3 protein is CASSREGWGYEQYF. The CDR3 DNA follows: TGTGCCAGCAGTCGAGAGGGATGGGGTTACGAGCAGTACTTC.

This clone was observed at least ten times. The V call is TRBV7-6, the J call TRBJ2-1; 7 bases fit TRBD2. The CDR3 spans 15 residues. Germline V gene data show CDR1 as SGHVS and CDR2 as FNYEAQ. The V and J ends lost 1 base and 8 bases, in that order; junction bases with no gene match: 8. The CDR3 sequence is CASSLVAGEGYEQFF. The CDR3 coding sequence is TGTGCCAGCAGCTTAGTGGCGGGAGAGGGGTATGAGCAGTTCTTC.

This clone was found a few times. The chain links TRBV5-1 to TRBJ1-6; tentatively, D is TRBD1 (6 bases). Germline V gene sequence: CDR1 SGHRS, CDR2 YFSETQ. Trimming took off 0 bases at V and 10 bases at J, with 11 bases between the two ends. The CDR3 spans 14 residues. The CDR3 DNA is TGCGCCAGCAGCTTGGTACAGGGTAACTCACCCCTCCACTTT. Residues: CASSLVQGNSPLHF.

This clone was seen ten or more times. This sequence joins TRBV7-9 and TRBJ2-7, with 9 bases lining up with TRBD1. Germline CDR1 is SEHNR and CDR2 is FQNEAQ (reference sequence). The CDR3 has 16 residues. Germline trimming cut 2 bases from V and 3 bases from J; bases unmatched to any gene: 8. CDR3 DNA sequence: TGTGCCAGCAGCTTATCCGCCGGGACAGGGCGCTACGAGCAGTACTTC. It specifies CASSLSAGTGRYEQYF.

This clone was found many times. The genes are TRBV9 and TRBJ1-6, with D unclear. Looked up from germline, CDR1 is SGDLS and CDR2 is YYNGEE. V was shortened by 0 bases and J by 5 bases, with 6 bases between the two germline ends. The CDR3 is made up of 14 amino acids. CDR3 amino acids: CASSVATDNSPLHF. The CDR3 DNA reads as TGTGCCAGCAGCGTAGCTACAGATAATTCACCCCTCCACTTT.

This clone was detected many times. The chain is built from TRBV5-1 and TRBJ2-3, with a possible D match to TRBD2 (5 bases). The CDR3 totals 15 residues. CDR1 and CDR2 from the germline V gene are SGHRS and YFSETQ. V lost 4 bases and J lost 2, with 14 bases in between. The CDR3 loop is CASSLTSVYTDTQYF. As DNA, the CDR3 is TGCGCCAGCAGCCTTACTAGTGTGTACACAGATACGCAGTATTTT.

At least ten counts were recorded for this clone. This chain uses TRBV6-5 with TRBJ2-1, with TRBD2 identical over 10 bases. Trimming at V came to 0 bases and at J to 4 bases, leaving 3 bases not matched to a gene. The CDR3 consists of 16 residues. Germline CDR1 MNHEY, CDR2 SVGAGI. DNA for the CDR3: TGTGCCAGCAGTTACTCAGCGGGAGGGGGATACAATGAGCAGTTCTTC. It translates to CASSYSAGGGYNEQFF.

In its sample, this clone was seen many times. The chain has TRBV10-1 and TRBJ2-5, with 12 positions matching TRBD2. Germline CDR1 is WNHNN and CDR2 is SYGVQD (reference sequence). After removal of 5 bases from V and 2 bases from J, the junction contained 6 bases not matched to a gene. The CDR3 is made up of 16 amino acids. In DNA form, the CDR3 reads TGCGCCAGCAGTCCCGGACTAGCGGGACTTCAAGAGACCCAGTACTTC. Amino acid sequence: CASSPGLAGLQETQYF.

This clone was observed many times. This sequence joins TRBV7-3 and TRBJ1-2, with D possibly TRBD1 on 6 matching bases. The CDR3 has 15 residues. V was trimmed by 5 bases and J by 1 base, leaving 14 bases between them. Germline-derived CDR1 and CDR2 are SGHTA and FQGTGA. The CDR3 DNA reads TGTGCCAGCAGCGAAGGGGGGGCGGATAACTATGGCTACACCTTC. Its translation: CASSEGGADNYGYTF.

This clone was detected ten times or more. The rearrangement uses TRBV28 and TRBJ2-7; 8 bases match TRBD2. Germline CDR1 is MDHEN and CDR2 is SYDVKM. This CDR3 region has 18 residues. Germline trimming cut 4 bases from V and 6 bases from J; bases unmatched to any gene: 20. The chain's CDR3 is CASSWSPGLGSLAGEQYF. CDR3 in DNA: TGTGCCAGCAGTTGGTCCCCGGGACTAGGTTCTCTAGCGGGCGAGCAGTACTTC.